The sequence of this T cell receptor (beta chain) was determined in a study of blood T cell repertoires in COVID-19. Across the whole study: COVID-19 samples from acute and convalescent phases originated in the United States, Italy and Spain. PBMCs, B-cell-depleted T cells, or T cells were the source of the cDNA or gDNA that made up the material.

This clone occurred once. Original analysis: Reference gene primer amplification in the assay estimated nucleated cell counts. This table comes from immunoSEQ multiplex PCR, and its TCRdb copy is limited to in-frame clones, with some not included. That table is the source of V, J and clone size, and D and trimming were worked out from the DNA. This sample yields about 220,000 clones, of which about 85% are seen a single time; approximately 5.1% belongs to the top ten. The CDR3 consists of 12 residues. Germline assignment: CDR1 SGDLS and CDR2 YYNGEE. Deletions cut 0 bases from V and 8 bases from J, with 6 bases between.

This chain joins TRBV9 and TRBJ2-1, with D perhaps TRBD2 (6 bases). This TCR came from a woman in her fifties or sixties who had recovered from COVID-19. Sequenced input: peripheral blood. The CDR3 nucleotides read TGTGCCAGCAGCGTAGGGGGGGATGAGCAGTTCTTC. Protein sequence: CASSVGGDEQFF.